This TCR beta chain is from a study of vaccination effects on CD4 cells after COVID-19. The wider study: It was two doses of either the BNT162b2 or mRNA-1273 vaccine that participants received. For each well, 2 million to 2.5 million PBMC were cultured with 10 IU/ml IL-2 and around 9 ug/ml peptides. Points from the study as a whole: Convalescent patients numbered few in the study; early post-infection timepoints were missing entirely.

About this clone itself: What it recognizes is unknown.

The culture ran for roughly ten days, and then CD4+ T cells were isolated. Half of the medium was exchanged for IL-2 medium on both days 3 and 7. The CDR3 runs to 13 residues. The ends were cut back, 1 base at V and 1 base at J, with 4 bases in the middle. Assay: immunoSEQ multiplex PCR; the TCRdb copy retains only in-frame clones and omits some. The profile shows tens of thousands of clones, roughly 82% of them singletons. The chain couples TRBV12-3 or TRBV12-4 to TRBJ2-5; D unclear. Sample: CD4+ T cells from PBMCs cultured without peptide, taken before COVID-19 vaccination. This receptor was obtained from a human donor who received a COVID-19 vaccine. DNA for the CDR3: TGTGCCAGCAGTTTAGGAACCCAAGAGACCCAGTACTTC. Its translation is CASSLGTQETQYF.